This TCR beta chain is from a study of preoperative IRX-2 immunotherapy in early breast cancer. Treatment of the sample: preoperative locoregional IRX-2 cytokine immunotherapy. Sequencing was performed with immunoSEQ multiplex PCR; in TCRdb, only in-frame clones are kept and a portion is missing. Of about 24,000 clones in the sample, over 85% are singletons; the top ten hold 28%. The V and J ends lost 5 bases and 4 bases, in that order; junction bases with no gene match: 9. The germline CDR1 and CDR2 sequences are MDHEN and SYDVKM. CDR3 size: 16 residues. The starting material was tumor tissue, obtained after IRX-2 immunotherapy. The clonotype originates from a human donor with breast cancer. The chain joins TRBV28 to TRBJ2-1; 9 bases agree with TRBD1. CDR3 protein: CASSNTGTGRYNEQFF. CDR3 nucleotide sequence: TGTGCCAGCAGTAACACCGGGACAGGGAGGTACAATGAGCAGTTCTTC.